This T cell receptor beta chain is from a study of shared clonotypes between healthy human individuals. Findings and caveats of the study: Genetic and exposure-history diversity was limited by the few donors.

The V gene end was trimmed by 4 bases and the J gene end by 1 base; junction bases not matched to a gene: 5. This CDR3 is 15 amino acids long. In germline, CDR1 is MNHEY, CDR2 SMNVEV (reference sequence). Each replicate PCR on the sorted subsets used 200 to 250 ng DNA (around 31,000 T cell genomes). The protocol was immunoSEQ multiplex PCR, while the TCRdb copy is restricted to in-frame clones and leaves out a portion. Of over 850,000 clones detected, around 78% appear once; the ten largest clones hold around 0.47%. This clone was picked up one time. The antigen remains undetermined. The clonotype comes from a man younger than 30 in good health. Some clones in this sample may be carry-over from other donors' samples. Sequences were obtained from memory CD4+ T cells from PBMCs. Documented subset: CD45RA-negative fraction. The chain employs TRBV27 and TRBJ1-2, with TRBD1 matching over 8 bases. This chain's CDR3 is CASSWGTGRNYGYTF. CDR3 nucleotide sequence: TGTGCCAGCAGTTGGGGGACAGGCCGTAACTATGGCTACACCTTC.